This T cell receptor beta chain was captured by sequencing in a study of molecular identifiers for immune sequencing clone quantification. Whole-study results and caveats: Identical TCR molecules can share a barcode, and this sharing could underestimate highly expanded clone sizes. The share of molecules held by clones above 20 RNA copies was over 98% in effector cells and under 1% in naive cells.

Methods described previously were used for bulk TCR libraries, and listed TCR primers were applied. TCRdb processed the PCR reads anew with MiXCR; each CDR3 protein has one entry. Of about 320,000 distinct CDR3 sequences listed, around a fifth are singletons. As to this clonotype: Its antigen is undetermined. Possible read error: a much larger clone is one base away.

CDR1 and CDR2 from the germline V gene are DFQATT and SNEGSKA (reference sequence). The CDR3 runs 16 residues. The chain is built from TRBV20-1 and TRBJ1-1; TRBD1 matches at 7 bases. The TCR comes from a human donor in good health. Some libraries in this study had Jurkat cell RNA spiked in. Sequencing input: naive CD8+ T cells from blood, with Jurkat cell RNA spiked in. Subset meaning: FACS-sorted CD8+CD4-CCR7+CD45RA+ naive T cells. The CDR3 DNA follows: TGCAGTGCTGGAGATCTCCGGGGACAGCAGAACACTGAAGCTTTCTTT. Translated, it gives CSAGDLRGQQNTEAFF.